This T cell receptor beta chain was identified during a study of siplizumab effects on memory and regulatory T cells. Clones were read by immunoSEQ multiplex PCR, and TCRdb kept only the in-frame ones, dropping some. The sample lists 70,000 to 90,000 clones; 80% to 90% were seen once. Looked up from germline, CDR1 is MNHEY and CDR2 is SMNVEV (reference sequence). Trimming at V came to 4 bases and at J to 5 bases, leaving 8 bases not matched to a gene. The CDR3 totals 15 residues. The chain joins TRBV27 to TRBJ2-5; TRBD2 matches 9 bases. The TCR originated in a human donor in good health. Sequenced material: CD4+ T cells sorted from blood. The chain's CDR3 is CASSSLAGVRETQYF. For the CDR3, the DNA is TGTGCCAGCAGTTCCTTAGCGGGAGTAAGGGAGACCCAGTACTTC.